The 18 T cell receptor beta chains listed next were all sequenced from one sample in a study of response to subunit inactivated influenza vaccine (dated by TCRdb to the late 2010s). Libraries came from RT-PCR. TCRdb records Illumina HiSeq 2500 as the sequencer. The public sequencing data were trimmed at Q25 with fastp and processed into clonotypes with MiXCR by TCRdb, which kept only in-frame beta chains. Identical CDR3 proteins give one entry, which carries the most common genes and DNA. Present in this sample are 600,000 to 850,000 distinct CDR3 sequences, around 15% of which were seen just once. The ten most abundant clones make up 6.5% to 8% of the sample. Material: PBMCs from blood, obtained less than 15 days before vaccination. These receptors all stem from a man in his fifties or sixties who received an inactivated influenza vaccine. Donor details come from another sample of the same person, matched by shared clones.

The chain carries TRBV29-1 and TRBJ1-1; TRBD1 might be the D (5 bases). The V gene's germline CDR1 is SQVTM and CDR2 ANQGSEA. The ends were cut back, 7 bases at V and 0 bases at J, with 12 bases in the middle. The CDR3 covers 13 residues. The CDR3 here is CSASLTVNTEAFF. DNA for the CDR3: TGCAGCGCATCTTTGACAGTGAACACTGAAGCTTTCTTT.

This clonotype was found many times. This sequence joins TRBV15 and TRBJ2-1; D is perhaps TRBD2 (5 bases). This CDR3 has 14 residues. V was trimmed by 0 bases and J by 7 bases, leaving 10 bases between them. CDR1 is LNHNV and CDR2 is YYDKDF in the germline V gene (reference sequence). The DNA of the CDR3 is TGTGCCACCAGCAGAGATATGTCGGGGAATGAGCAGTTCTTC. This translates into CATSRDMSGNEQFF.

This sequence joins TRBV21-1 and TRBJ2-7; TRBD1, the table's D call, was not compared with the DNA. TRBV21-1 constitutes a pseudogene. This CDR3 spans 16 amino acids. The CDR3 protein is CASSKFSASWVYEQYF. In DNA, the CDR3 is TGTGCCAGCAGCAAATTTTCAGCCTCCTGGGTTTACGAGCAGTACTTC.

The chain uses TRBV4-1 and TRBJ2-3, with 9 bases lining up with TRBD1. The CDR3 runs to 15 residues. Germline loops: CDR1 MGHRA, CDR2 YSYEKL. Trimming took 5 bases from V and 4 from J; bases not matched to a gene: 7. The CDR3 protein is CASSWTGEIADTQYF. For the CDR3, the DNA is TGCGCCAGCAGCTGGACAGGGGAAATCGCAGATACGCAGTATTTT.

This clonotype came up many times. This chain links TRBV9 with TRBJ2-3, with D perhaps TRBD1 (6 bases). Germline V gene lookup returns CDR1 SGDLS and CDR2 YYNGEE. Trimming shortened V by 0 bases and J by 0 bases, and 8 bases separated the two germline ends. This CDR3 is 15 amino acids long. CDR3 DNA sequence: TGTGCCAGCAGCGTAGGGGGACACAGCACAGATACGCAGTATTTT. Its protein product is CASSVGGHSTDTQYF.

J is TRBJ2-1 and V is TRBV14; 15 bases line up with TRBD2. Germline V gene sequence: CDR1 SGHDN, CDR2 FVKESK. V gave up 3 bases and J gave up 9 bases; unmatched junction bases: 6. This CDR3 has 16 amino acids. The CDR3: CASSHQGLAGGGEQFF. The CDR3 DNA reads TGTGCCAGCAGCCACCAGGGACTAGCGGGAGGAGGTGAGCAGTTCTTC.

The chain recombines TRBV13 with TRBJ2-7, with D unresolved. Trimming removed 4 bases from V and 3 bases from J, with 22 bases in between. In germline, CDR1 is PRHDT, CDR2 FYEKMQ (reference sequence). CDR3 length: 17 amino acids. CDR3 coding DNA: TGTGCCAGCAGCTCCCTCCGGCGAGACCACCCATTCTACGAGCAGTACTTC. Amino acid sequence: CASSSLRRDHPFYEQYF.

There are a few counts of this clonotype. V and J are TRBV6-2 or TRBV6-3 and TRBJ2-1, with D possibly TRBD1 on 6 matching bases. Trimming stripped 3 bases from V and 2 bases from J, with 20 bases between. CDR3 length equals 18 residues. CDR1 is MNHEY and CDR2 is SVGEGT in the germline V gene. CDR3 coding DNA: TGTGCCAGCAGTTATACCCTCAGTCGGGACAAGGCCTACAATGAGCAGTTCTTC. Protein product: CASSYTLSRDKAYNEQFF.

The chain uses TRBV12-3 or TRBV12-4 and TRBJ2-1; D is possibly TRBD2 (6 bases). The ends were cut back, 4 bases at V and 0 bases at J, with 13 bases in the middle. The CDR3 has 16 amino acids. CDR3 in DNA: TGTGCCAGCAGTTGGGGGACTCCAAGCTCCTACAATGAGCAGTTCTTC. Protein sequence: CASSWGTPSSYNEQFF.

This clonotype was seen a handful of times. This chain links TRBV10-3 with TRBJ1-6; D might be TRBD1 (6 bases). The CDR3 has 13 amino acids. Germline CDR1 is ENHRY and CDR2 is SYGVKD. The V gene lost 9 bases and the J gene lost 7 bases, with 13 bases spanning the gap. DNA for the CDR3: TGTGCCATACGGACAGCGACCAATTCACCCCTCCACTTT. Protein sequence: CAIRTATNSPLHF.

This clonotype appeared many times. V usage is TRBV6-1 and J usage is TRBJ1-1; no clear D. Trimming pared 7 bases from V and 5 bases from J, leaving 17 bases between. The CDR3 extends over 14 amino acids. Germline V gene sequence: CDR1 MNHNS, CDR2 SASEGT. The CDR3 DNA reads as TGTGCCAGCAACGAACCGACCCGGCGGACTGAAGCTTTCTTT. Translated, it gives CASNEPTRRTEAFF.

CDR3 nucleotides: TGTGCCAGCAGCCGACTAGAAGAGACCCAGTACTTC. Translating it yields CASSRLEETQYF. This chain connects TRBV16 to TRBJ2-5, with D possibly TRBD2 on 6 matching bases. The CDR3 length is 12 residues. Germline loops: CDR1 KGHSY, CDR2 FQNENV. V lost 4 bases and J 3 bases, leaving 6 bases between the germline ends. The entire variable domain, with the rest obtained from reference TRBV16 and TRBJ2-5, is as follows: GEEVAQTPKHLVRGEGQKAKLYCAPIKGHSYVFWYQQVLKNEFKFLISFQNENVFDETGMPKERFSAKCLPNSPCSLEIQATKLEDSAVYFCASSRLEETQYFGPGTRLLVL.

CDR3 residues: CASSNQGLAEQFF. The CDR3 DNA follows: TGTGCCAGCAGCAACCAGGGATTGGCAGAGCAGTTCTTC. The J gene is TRBJ2-1, the V gene TRBV7-9; TRBD1 is a possible D gene (5 bases). The CDR3 consists of 13 residues. The V end lost 5 bases, the J end lost 10 bases, and 15 bases lay between the germline ends. CDR1 is SEHNR, CDR2 FQNEAQ, per germline (reference sequence).

This clonotype was picked up a small number of times. The chain recombines TRBV5-8 with TRBJ2-3; 8 bases match TRBD2. V was pared by 5 bases and J by 2 bases, with 10 bases of the junction left unmatched. This CDR3 region has 16 residues. Germline V gene lookup returns CDR1 SGHTS and CDR2 YDEGEE. The CDR3 DNA follows: TGTGCCAGCAGTAGAAATAGCGGGGAGTTCACAGATACGCAGTATTTT. Translated: CASSRNSGEFTDTQYF. Full variable domain (missing parts from reference TRBV5-8 and TRBJ2-3): EAGVTQSPTHLIKTRGQQATLRCSPISGHTSVYWYQQALGLGLQFLLWYDEGEERNRGNFPPRFSGRQFPNYSSELNVNALELEDSALYLCASSRNSGEFTDTQYFGPGTRLTVL.

This clonotype was detected ten times or more. The chain couples TRBV7-9 to TRBJ2-7, with D uncertain. V was shortened by 2 bases and J by 3 bases, with 11 bases between the two germline ends. The CDR3 has 14 residues. In germline, CDR1 is SEHNR, CDR2 FQNEAQ (reference sequence). The CDR3 sequence is CASSLSHGVYEQYF. DNA of the CDR3: TGTGCCAGCAGCTTATCCCACGGAGTCTACGAGCAGTACTTC.

The chain combines TRBV28 with TRBJ2-5, with 12 bases identical to TRBD2. CDR1 is MDHEN, CDR2 SYDVKM, per germline. This CDR3 has 17 residues. With 6 bases clipped from V and 1 base from J, the junction kept 9 bases outside the gene matches. This CDR3 is CASSTKAGLAGQETQYF. In DNA form, the CDR3 reads TGTGCCAGCAGCACCAAAGCGGGACTAGCGGGCCAAGAGACCCAGTACTTC.

This clonotype was observed a handful of times. This rearrangement joins TRBV20-1 to TRBJ2-5, with TRBD2 matching over 7 bases. Germline values: CDR1 DFQATT, CDR2 SNEGSKA (reference sequence). After removal of 6 bases from V and 2 bases from J, the junction contained 6 bases not matched to a gene. The CDR3 covers 13 residues. The CDR3 spells CSAQTGGQETQYF. CDR3 nucleotides: TGCAGTGCCCAAACCGGGGGGCAAGAGACCCAGTACTTC.

The rearrangement uses TRBV7-8 and TRBJ1-4, with D perhaps TRBD1 (6 bases). CDR3 length equals 14 residues. The V and J ends lost 3 bases and 7 bases respectively, with 12 bases between them. Germline V gene sequence: CDR1 SGHVS, CDR2 FQNEAQ. The CDR3 here is CASSLGGRGEKLFF. In DNA, the CDR3 is TGTGCCAGCAGCTTGGGGGGCAGAGGTGAAAAACTGTTTTTT.